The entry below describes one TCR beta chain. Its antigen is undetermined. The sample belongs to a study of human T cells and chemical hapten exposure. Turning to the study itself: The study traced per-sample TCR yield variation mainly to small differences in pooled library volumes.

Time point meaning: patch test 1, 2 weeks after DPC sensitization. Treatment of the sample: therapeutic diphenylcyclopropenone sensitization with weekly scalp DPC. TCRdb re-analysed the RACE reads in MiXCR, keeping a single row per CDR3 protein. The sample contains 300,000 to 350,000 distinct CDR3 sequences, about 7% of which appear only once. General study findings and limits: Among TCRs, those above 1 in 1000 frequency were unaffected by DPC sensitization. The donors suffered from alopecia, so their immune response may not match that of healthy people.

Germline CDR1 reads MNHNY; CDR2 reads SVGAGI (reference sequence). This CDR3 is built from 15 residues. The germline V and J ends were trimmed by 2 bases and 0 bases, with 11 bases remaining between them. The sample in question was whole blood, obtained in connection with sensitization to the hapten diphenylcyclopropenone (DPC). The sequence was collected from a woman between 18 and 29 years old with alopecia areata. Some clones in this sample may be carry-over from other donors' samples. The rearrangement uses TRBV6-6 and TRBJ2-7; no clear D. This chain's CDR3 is CASSYPGLSSYEQYF. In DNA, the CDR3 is TGTGCCAGCAGTTACCCGGGCCTTAGCTCCTACGAGCAGTACTTC.